The T cell receptor beta chain under discussion was sequenced for a study of blood T cells in healthy people across ages. Overall study results and limits: It was not possible, with unsorted PBMCs, to conclusively compare naive and antigen-experienced cells. Lack of knowledge of donor CMV status possibly confounded expanded clonotype changes.

This clonotype was picked up a small number of times. The antigen remains unidentified. Each individual donor underwent a draw of 8.5 to 10 milliliters of peripheral blood. A minimum of 5.5 micrograms of total RNA was extracted per sample. V gave up 6 bases and J gave up 4 bases, with 21 bases separating them. This CDR3 comprises 16 residues. In germline, CDR1 is MNHEY, CDR2 SMNVEV (reference sequence). Primed by a sample-barcoded 5' primer and a J-beta primer mix, a second PCR proceeded for about 6 to 12 cycles. A single record per CDR3 protein comes from TCRdb applying MiXCR to the 5' RACE reads. The sample records around 1.5 million distinct CDR3 sequences, around 39% being singletons.

This receptor was taken from a woman aged 18-30 years in good health. Sequencing was done on a sample of blood. The gene calls are TRBV27 and TRBJ1-1; D may be TRBD1 (6 bases). The CDR3 is CASRGTRGLNGTEAFF. The CDR3 nucleotides read TGTGCCAGCAGAGGGACGCGGGGGCTGAATGGCACTGAAGCTTTCTTT.